This TCR beta chain is drawn from a study of blood T cell repertoires in COVID-19. Study background: Some COVID-19 samples were acute and others convalescent; all came from the United States, Italy and Spain. Nucleic acid was either cDNA or gDNA, and it came from T cells, B-cell-depleted T cells, or PBMCs.

Profiling relied on immunoSEQ multiplex PCR, and the TCRdb table lists in-frame clones only, not all of them. In the table there are around 140,000 clones, 75% to 85% of which are singletons. Germline V gene lookup returns CDR1 MNHNS and CDR2 SASEGT. V was trimmed by 3 bases and J by 4 bases, leaving 10 bases between them. The CDR3 totals 13 residues. Sequences were obtained from peripheral blood. The clonotype comes from a man in his 70s who had recovered from COVID-19. The J gene is TRBJ2-7, the V gene TRBV6-1; D may be TRBD2 (5 bases). The CDR3 DNA reads TGTGCCAGCAGTGAGCGGGTACTTTACGAGCAGTACTTC. As protein: CASSERVLYEQYF.